The present T cell receptor (beta chain) was sequenced within a study of identical twins. From germline, CDR1 is SGDLS and CDR2 YYNGEE. Between the trimmed V and J ends, which lost 3 bases and 8 bases, there was a span of 18 bases. This CDR3 is 15 amino acids long. TCRdb called the 5' RACE reads again in MiXCR, with one record for every CDR3 protein. The data show about 190,000 distinct CDR3 sequences, less than 20% seen once. With respect to this clonotype: As yet, its antigen is unknown.

Findings and limits, study-wide: High-abundance cord blood beta clonotypes had fewer insertions; memory repertoires showed none.

The sample was also reused in another study, on T cells expressing NK-cell markers. From that paper: Several experiments employed an anti-gamma-delta TCR antibody to confine sorting to alpha-beta TCR T cells. The share of CD8+ T cells held by dominant NKG2C+ clonotypes was roughly 1.0-7.5% in several donors. Topping the CD3+CD56-NKG2C+ fraction as well were these clonotypes, in several donors.

The sample consisted of CD8+ T cells sorted from blood. The sequence derives from a woman younger than 30 in good health. The chain joins TRBV9 to TRBJ2-1; D remains unclear. In DNA form, the CDR3 reads TGTGCCAGCAGCGCGACAACGCTCGGATGGGATGAGCAGTTCTTC. This codes for CASSATTLGWDEQFF.